These 21 T cell receptor beta chains came from one sample sequenced in a study of long-term antiretroviral therapy in people with HIV. This was the immunoSEQ v3.0 assay at survey level. The method was immunoSEQ multiplex PCR; TCRdb's version includes in-frame clones alone and lacks a portion of them. The table includes around 37,000 clones, approximately 85% detected once. Sequenced here: unsorted PBMCs, sampled approximately 3.3 years after starting antiretroviral therapy. These receptors came from a man aged 18 to 30 with HIV.

The V gene is TRBV10-3, the J gene TRBJ2-7; the D gene is possibly TRBD2 (5 bases). The V gene lost 0 bases and the J gene lost 2 bases, with 8 bases spanning the gap. The length of the CDR3 is 14 residues. Germline values: CDR1 ENHRY, CDR2 SYGVKD. CDR3 sequence: CAISESGKAYEQYF. Written as DNA, the CDR3 is TGTGCCATCAGTGAGTCCGGGAAGGCCTACGAGCAGTACTTC.

The chain carries TRBV29-1 and TRBJ2-2; a weak D match, TRBD1 (6 bases). This CDR3 contains 14 residues. The V end was cut by 4 bases, the J end by 0 bases, with 9 bases between. Germline CDR1 SQVTM, CDR2 ANQGSEA. This CDR3 reads CSVGGQSNTGELFF. The CDR3 region has the DNA TGCAGCGTTGGAGGACAGTCGAACACCGGGGAGCTGTTTTTT.

The V gene is TRBV2, the J gene TRBJ2-1, with D perhaps TRBD1 (5 bases). CDR1 SNHLY and CDR2 FYNNEI come from the germline V gene. The CDR3 has 14 residues. Trimming pared 11 bases from V and 0 bases from J, leaving 14 bases between. The CDR3 sequence is CALYGQSSYNEQFF. The CDR3 DNA sequence: TGTGCCCTATATGGACAAAGCTCCTACAATGAGCAGTTCTTC.

This clone was seen a few times. The rearrangement joins TRBV6-1 to TRBJ2-7; D is undetermined. Trimming removed 7 bases at V and 2 bases at J, with 6 bases between. This CDR3 spans 11 amino acids. Germline CDR1 and CDR2: MNHNS and SASEGT. The CDR3 loop is CASTTPYEQYF. CDR3 nucleotides: TGTGCCAGCACGACCCCCTACGAGCAGTACTTC.

This chain uses TRBV28 with TRBJ2-7; D unclear. Trimming shortened V by 0 bases and J by 5 bases, and 5 bases separated the two germline ends. CDR3 length equals 12 residues. Germline V CDR1 and CDR2: MDHEN, SYDVKM. The DNA for the CDR3 is TGTGCCAGCAGTTTATGGGGGAACGAGCAGTACTTC. Its translation: CASSLWGNEQYF.

The chain recombines TRBV14 with TRBJ2-2; D may be TRBD1 (6 bases). CDR1 and CDR2 (germline): SGHDN, FVKESK. V was clipped by 0 bases and J by 2 bases, with 10 bases between them. The CDR3 is made up of 16 amino acids. This CDR3 is CASSQEEGENTGELFF. CDR3 in DNA: TGTGCCAGCAGCCAAGAAGAGGGGGAAAACACCGGGGAGCTGTTTTTT.

The J gene is TRBJ1-1, the V gene TRBV5-8, with unresolved D. This CDR3 has 14 residues. Looked up from germline, CDR1 is SGHTS and CDR2 is YDEGEE. Trimming removed 2 bases from V and 3 bases from J, with 11 bases in between. The CDR3 sequence is CASSFNPGDTEAFF. In DNA form, the CDR3 reads TGTGCCAGCAGCTTCAACCCTGGGGACACTGAAGCTTTCTTT. The variable domain in full, with the rest retrieved from reference TRBV5-8 and TRBJ1-1, is EAGVTQSPTHLIKTRGQQATLRCSPISGHTSVYWYQQALGLGLQFLLWYDEGEERNRGNFPPRFSGRQFPNYSSELNVNALELEDSALYLCASSFNPGDTEAFFGQGTRLTVV.

The J gene is TRBJ1-2, the V gene TRBV5-1; possibly TRBD1 for D (6 bases). This CDR3 comprises 16 residues. CDR1 is SGHRS, CDR2 YFSETQ, per germline. Trimming took 4 bases from V and 3 from J, leaving 19 bases between them. CDR3 nucleotide sequence: TGCGCCAGCAGCGTAGATGGGCAGGGGCCACACTATGGCTACACCTTC. It is translated as CASSVDGQGPHYGYTF.

This chain links TRBV18 with TRBJ2-7; D may match TRBD1 or TRBD2 (5 bases each). The CDR3 has 13 residues. V dropped 6 bases and J dropped 2 bases, with 11 bases sitting between them. CDR1 and CDR2 (germline): KGHSH, LQKENI. CDR3 DNA sequence: TGTGCCAGCTCGGCCGGGGCCCCCTACGAGCAGTACTTC. This sequence encodes CASSAGAPYEQYF.

This chain joins TRBV7-2 and TRBJ2-3, with 8 bases lining up with TRBD2. This CDR3 is built from 15 residues. From germline, CDR1 is SGHTA and CDR2 FQGNSA. V dropped 2 bases and J dropped 4; count of bases not matched to a gene: 5. CDR3 sequence: CASSLMAGGPDTQYF. The CDR3 DNA reads as TGTGCCAGCAGCTTAATGGCGGGAGGCCCAGATACGCAGTATTTT.

The rearrangement uses TRBV14 and TRBJ2-1, with no clear D. The V end was cut by 4 bases, the J end by 5 bases, with 18 bases between. CDR3 length: 16 residues. Germline-derived CDR1 and CDR2 are SGHDN and FVKESK. CDR3 loop: CASSRDAGYGDNEQFF. Here the CDR3 DNA reads TGTGCCAGCAGCCGAGACGCCGGGTATGGGGACAATGAGCAGTTCTTC. Using reference TRBV14 and TRBJ2-1 for the parts outside the CDR3, the full variable domain is EAGVTQFPSHSVIEKGQTVTLRCDPISGHDNLYWYRRVMGKEIKFLLHFVKESKQDESGMPNNRFLAERTGGTYSTLKVQPAELEDSGVYFCASSRDAGYGDNEQFFGPGTRLTVL.

This clone was seen just once. V usage is TRBV5-1 and J usage is TRBJ2-7; D not resolved. Germline CDR1 is SGHRS and CDR2 is YFSETQ. The CDR3 extends over 12 amino acids. Trimming stripped 4 bases from V and 6 bases from J, with 11 bases between. CDR3 sequence (DNA): TGCGCCAGCAGCCGAATGAATAGCGAGCAGTACTTC. This gives the protein CASSRMNSEQYF. Based on the CDR3 plus reference TRBV5-1 and TRBJ2-7, the full variable domain is KAGVTQTPRYLIKTRGQQVTLSCSPISGHRSVSWYQQTPGQGLQFLFEYFSETQRNKGNFPGRFSGRQFSNSRSEMNVSTLELGDSALYLCASSRMNSEQYFGPGTRLTVT.

V and J are TRBV28 and TRBJ2-1; D is unresolved. Between the trimmed V and J ends, which lost 4 bases and 9 bases, there was a span of 10 bases. Per germline, CDR1 MDHEN and CDR2 SYDVKM. The CDR3 is 12 amino acids. The CDR3 here is CASSYPRFEQFF. In nucleotides, the CDR3 is TGTGCCAGCAGTTACCCCAGGTTTGAGCAGTTCTTC.

The genes are TRBV7-9 and TRBJ1-1, with D perhaps TRBD1 (5 bases). The CDR3 covers 18 residues. Germline values: CDR1 SEHNR, CDR2 FQNEAQ (reference sequence). Trimming pared 2 bases from V and 3 bases from J, leaving 22 bases between. CDR3 sequence: CASSLLGVWGDQHTEAFF. CDR3 sequence (DNA): TGTGCCAGCAGCTTACTGGGGGTTTGGGGCGATCAGCACACTGAAGCTTTCTTT.

The chain uses TRBV28 and TRBJ2-5; D possibly corresponds to TRBD2 (6 bases). Germline-derived CDR1 and CDR2 are MDHEN and SYDVKM. CDR3 length: 13 amino acids. Deletions cut 3 bases from V and 2 bases from J, with 7 bases between. The CDR3, as DNA: TGTGCCAGCAGTTTCCGGGGGCAAGAGACCCAGTACTTC. Protein sequence: CASSFRGQETQYF.

The genes are TRBV18 and TRBJ2-3; the D is unclear. Germline V CDR1 and CDR2: KGHSH, LQKENI. There are 14 residues in the CDR3. Trimming took 0 bases from V and 2 from J, leaving 6 bases between them. This chain's CDR3 is CASSPPTNTDTQYF. Here the CDR3 DNA reads TGTGCCAGCTCACCACCCACCAACACAGATACGCAGTATTTT.

V usage is TRBV5-4 and J usage is TRBJ2-7; D remains unclear. The germline V and J ends were trimmed by 0 bases and 6 bases, with 13 bases remaining between them. The length of the CDR3 is 14 residues. Germline-derived CDR1 and CDR2 are SGHNT and YYREEE (reference sequence). The CDR3 sequence: CASSLGGTSGEQYF. The CDR3 DNA sequence: TGTGCCAGCAGCTTGGGGGGAACCTCGGGCGAGCAGTACTTC.

The chain employs TRBV7-8 and TRBJ1-5; D remains ambiguous. The germline V gene encodes CDR1 SGHVS and CDR2 FQNEAQ. The length of the CDR3 is 12 residues. V was shortened by 1 base and J by 5 bases, with 3 bases between the two germline ends. Here the CDR3 DNA reads TGTGCCAGCAGCTTAGGAGATCAGCCCCAGCATTTT. Protein: CASSLGDQPQHF.

This chain uses TRBV28 with TRBJ2-4; D unclear. The CDR3 totals 13 residues. Germline V gives CDR1 MDHEN, CDR2 SYDVKM. V lost 3 bases to trimming and J lost 8 bases, with 11 bases between them. The CDR3 DNA sequence: TGTGCCAGCAGTTTCCCTAGTTTGGACATTCAGTACTTC. Translating gives CASSFPSLDIQYF.

The chain employs TRBV9 and TRBJ2-3, with 8 bases aligning to TRBD2. This CDR3 spans 15 amino acids. Germline V gene sequence: CDR1 SGDLS, CDR2 YYNGEE. The ends lost 0 bases at V and 5 bases at J; junction bases unmatched: 5. CDR3: CASSVGSGVGDTQYF. The DNA for the CDR3 is TGTGCCAGCAGCGTAGGTAGCGGGGTGGGAGATACGCAGTATTTT.

A single count supports this clone. This chain uses TRBV5-5 with TRBJ1-2, with 7 bases identical to TRBD1. The V gene's germline CDR1 is SGHKS and CDR2 YYEKEE (reference sequence). This CDR3 has 14 amino acids. The trim removed 4 bases at V and 3 bases at J, leaving 6 bases unmatched. The CDR3 DNA sequence: TGTGCCAGCAGCCCACGACAGGGCTACTATGGCTACACCTTC. It yields the protein CASSPRQGYYGYTF.